Listed here are 13 T cell receptor beta chains from one sample, sequenced in a study of cytomegalovirus exposure and HLA in healthy donors. In the PCR, 60 Vbeta and 13 Jbeta primers were used. TCRdb's table, derived via immunoSEQ multiplex PCR, lists solely in-frame clones and lacks some. The sample carries some 110,000 clones, about 80% recorded once. The specimen was PBMCs. The receptors derive from a man aged 30 to 45 in good health and CMV-seronegative.

CDR3 in amino acids: CASSYSGQAAGNTIYF. The CDR3, as DNA: TGTGCCAGCAGTTACTCGGGACAGGCTGCTGGAAACACCATATATTTT. This chain uses TRBV6-5 with TRBJ1-3, with 8 bases identical to TRBD1. CDR3 length: 16 residues. From germline, CDR1 is MNHEY and CDR2 SVGAGI. The junction had 3 bases not matched to a gene; V was cut back by 0 bases and J by 2 bases.

This clone was observed a single time. This sequence joins TRBV6-5 and TRBJ2-2, with a tentative D call TRBD1 (5 bases). Trimming shortened V by 6 bases and J by 2 bases, and 7 bases separated the two germline ends. CDR3 size: 13 residues. CDR1 and CDR2 from the germline V gene are MNHEY and SVGAGI. CDR3: CASRDTNTGELFF. The CDR3 bases are TGTGCCAGCAGGGACACTAACACCGGGGAGCTGTTTTTT.

The rearrangement joins TRBV6-5 to TRBJ2-3; no clear D. Germline values: CDR1 MNHEY, CDR2 SVGAGI. V was pared by 0 bases and J by 1 base, with 8 bases between. The CDR3 consists of 15 residues. The CDR3 reads CASSYSGAGTDTQYF. CDR3 nucleotide sequence: TGTGCCAGCAGTTACTCGGGCGCCGGCACAGATACGCAGTATTTT.

The gene calls are TRBV7-2 and TRBJ2-5, with TRBD2 matching 13 bases. The J call may be incorrect, as the DNA end agrees better with TRBJ2-7. CDR3 length: 15 residues. Germline-derived CDR1 and CDR2 are SGHTA and FQGNSA. The CDR3: CASSQRTSGSAEQYF. For the CDR3, the DNA is TGTGCCAGCAGCCAGAGGACTAGCGGGAGTGCCGAGCAGTACTTC.

The chain carries TRBV6-6 and TRBJ1-5, with D possibly being TRBD1 (5 bases). Germline values: CDR1 MNHNY, CDR2 SVGAGI (reference sequence). V was pared by 6 bases and J by 4 bases, with 13 bases between. This CDR3 comprises 14 residues. In DNA, the CDR3 is TGTGCCAGCAGACCCCTAAGGGGTAATCAGCCCCAGCATTTT. Its translation: CASRPLRGNQPQHF.

The CDR3 protein is CASRNSGGNYGYTF. CDR3 in DNA: TGTGCAAGTCGCAATTCCGGGGGAAACTATGGCTACACCTTC. The V gene is TRBV12-2, the J gene TRBJ1-2. TRBV12-2 is a listed pseudogene. This CDR3 has 14 amino acids.

The V gene is TRBV6-1, the J gene TRBJ1-4; possibly TRBD1 for D (6 bases). V was shortened by 3 bases and J by 1 base, with 12 bases between the two germline ends. CDR3 length equals 16 residues. Germline CDR1 is MNHNS and CDR2 is SASEGT. This CDR3 is CASSDTGQLTNEKLFF. The CDR3 DNA follows: TGTGCCAGCAGTGACACAGGGCAGCTAACTAATGAAAAACTGTTTTTT.

This clone has a count of ten or more. The gene calls are TRBV6-5 and TRBJ2-1; TRBD2 agrees at 7 bases. The CDR3 loop spans 15 amino acids. The V gene end was trimmed by 3 bases and the J gene end by 5 bases; junction bases not matched to a gene: 7. Germline assignment: CDR1 MNHEY and CDR2 SVGAGI. CDR3 bases: TGTGCCAGCAGTTATTCGCTAGCGGAGAACAATGAGCAGTTCTTC. This sequence encodes CASSYSLAENNEQFF.

The chain is built from TRBV6-1 and TRBJ1-5, with 8 bases identical to TRBD1. Per germline, CDR1 MNHNS and CDR2 SASEGT. The J segment lost 5 bases and the V segment lost 6 bases, leaving 3 bases of the junction unmatched. The CDR3 is made up of 13 amino acids. The CDR3 here is CASRLTGDQPQHF. Written as DNA, the CDR3 is TGTGCCAGCAGACTGACAGGGGATCAGCCCCAGCATTTT.

The V gene is TRBV28, the J gene TRBJ1-2; D is possibly TRBD1 (6 bases). The V gene's germline CDR1 is MDHEN and CDR2 SYDVKM. Trimming pared 2 bases from V and 9 bases from J, leaving 16 bases between. CDR3 size: 14 residues. Here the CDR3 reads CASSLTSGGRSYTF. The CDR3 nucleotides are TGTGCCAGCAGTTTAACCAGCGGGGGGCGAAGCTACACCTTC.

The J gene is TRBJ2-1, the V gene TRBV23-1; tentative D call: TRBD1 (6 bases). TRBV23-1 is annotated as an ORF whose role is uncertain. This CDR3 is built from 20 residues. With 3 bases removed from V and 4 bases from J, the gap between germline ends came to 28 bases. The CDR3 sequence: CASSQTGLPSESGRYNEQFF. The CDR3 DNA reads TGCGCCAGCAGTCAGACAGGCCTTCCATCAGAGTCGGGTCGATACAATGAGCAGTTCTTC.

The gene calls are TRBV6-6 and TRBJ2-7, with 9 positions matching TRBD2. V was pared by 5 bases and J by 0 bases, with 2 bases of the junction left unmatched. CDR1 and CDR2 from the germline V gene are MNHNY and SVGAGI (reference sequence). The CDR3 covers 14 residues. CDR3 nucleotide sequence: TGTGCCAGCAGTGGGGGACTAGCCTCCTACGAGCAGTACTTC. This encodes CASSGGLASYEQYF.

The V and J genes are TRBV6-5 and TRBJ2-1; 11 bases match TRBD1. This CDR3 contains 15 residues. Trimming took 2 bases from V and 7 from J; bases not matched to a gene: 4. The germline CDR1 and CDR2 sequences are MNHEY and SVGAGI. CDR3 in amino acids: CASSYPGDRGNEQFF. CDR3 coding DNA: TGTGCCAGCAGTTACCCAGGGGACAGGGGGAATGAGCAGTTCTTC.